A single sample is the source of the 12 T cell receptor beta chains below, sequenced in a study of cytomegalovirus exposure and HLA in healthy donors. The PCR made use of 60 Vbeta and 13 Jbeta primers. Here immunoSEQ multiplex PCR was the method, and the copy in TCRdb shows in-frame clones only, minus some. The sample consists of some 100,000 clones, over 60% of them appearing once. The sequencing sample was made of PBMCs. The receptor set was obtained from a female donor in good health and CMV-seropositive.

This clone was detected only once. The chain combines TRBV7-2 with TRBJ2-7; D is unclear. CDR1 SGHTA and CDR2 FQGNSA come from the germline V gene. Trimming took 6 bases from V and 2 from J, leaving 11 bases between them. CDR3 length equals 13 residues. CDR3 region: CASRVDLAYEQYF. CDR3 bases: TGTGCCAGCAGGGTCGACCTAGCCTACGAGCAGTACTTC.

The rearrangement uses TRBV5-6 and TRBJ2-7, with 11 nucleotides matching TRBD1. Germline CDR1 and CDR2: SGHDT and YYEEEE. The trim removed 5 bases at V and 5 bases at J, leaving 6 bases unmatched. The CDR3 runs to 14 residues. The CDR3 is CASRRGTGGDEQYF. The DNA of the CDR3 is TGTGCCAGCAGGCGGGGGACAGGGGGGGACGAGCAGTACTTC.

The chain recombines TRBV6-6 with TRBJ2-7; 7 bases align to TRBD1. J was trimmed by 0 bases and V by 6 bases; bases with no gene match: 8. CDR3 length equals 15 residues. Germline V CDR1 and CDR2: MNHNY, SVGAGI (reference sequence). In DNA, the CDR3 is TGTGCCAGCAGGGCCCCGGGACAGCCCTCCTACGAGCAGTACTTC. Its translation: CASRAPGQPSYEQYF.

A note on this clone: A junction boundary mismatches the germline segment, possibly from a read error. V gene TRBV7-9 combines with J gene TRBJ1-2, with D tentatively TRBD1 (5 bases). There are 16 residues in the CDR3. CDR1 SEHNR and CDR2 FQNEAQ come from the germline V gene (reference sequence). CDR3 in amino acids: CSSSLGAQGDYYGYTF. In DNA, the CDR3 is TGTTCCAGCAGCTTAGGGGCGCAGGGCGATTACTATGGCTACACCTTC.

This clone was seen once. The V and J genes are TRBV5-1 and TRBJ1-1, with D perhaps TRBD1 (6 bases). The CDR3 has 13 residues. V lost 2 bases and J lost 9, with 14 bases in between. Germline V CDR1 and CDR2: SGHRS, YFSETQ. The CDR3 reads CASSLQGPDQAFF. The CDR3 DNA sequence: TGCGCCAGCAGCTTACAGGGCCCGGATCAAGCTTTCTTT.

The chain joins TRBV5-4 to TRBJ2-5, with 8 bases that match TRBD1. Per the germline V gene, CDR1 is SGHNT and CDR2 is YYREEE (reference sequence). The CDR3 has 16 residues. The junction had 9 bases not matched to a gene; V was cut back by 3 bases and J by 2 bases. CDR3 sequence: CASSSGGSRAQETQYF. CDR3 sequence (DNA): TGTGCCAGCAGCTCAGGGGGCTCGCGGGCACAAGAGACCCAGTACTTC.

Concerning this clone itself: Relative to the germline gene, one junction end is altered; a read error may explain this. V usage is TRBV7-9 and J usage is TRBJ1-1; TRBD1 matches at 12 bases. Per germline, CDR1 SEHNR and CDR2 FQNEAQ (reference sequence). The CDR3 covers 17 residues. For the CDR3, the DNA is TGTTCCAGCAGCTATGGAGGGACAGGGGGCAGGAGAACTGAAGCTTTCTTT. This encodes CSSSYGGTGGRRTEAFF.

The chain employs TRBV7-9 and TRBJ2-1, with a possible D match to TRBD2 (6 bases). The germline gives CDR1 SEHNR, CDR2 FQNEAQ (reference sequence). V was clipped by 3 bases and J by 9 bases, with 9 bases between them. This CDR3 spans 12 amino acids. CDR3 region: CASSFIGGEQFF. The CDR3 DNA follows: TGTGCCAGCAGCTTTATCGGGGGTGAGCAGTTCTTC.

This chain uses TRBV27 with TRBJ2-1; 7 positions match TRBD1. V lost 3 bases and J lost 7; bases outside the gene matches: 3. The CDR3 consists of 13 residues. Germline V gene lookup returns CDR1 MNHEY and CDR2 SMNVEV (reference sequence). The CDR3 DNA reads TGTGCCAGCAGTTTTGACAGGGCAAATGAGCAGTTCTTC. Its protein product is CASSFDRANEQFF.

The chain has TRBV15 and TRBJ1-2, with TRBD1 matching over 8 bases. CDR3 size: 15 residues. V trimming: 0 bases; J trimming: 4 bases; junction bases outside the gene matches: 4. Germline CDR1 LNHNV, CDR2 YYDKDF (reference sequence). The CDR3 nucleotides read TGTGCCACCAGCAGAGACGGACAGGGCTTCTATGGCTACACCTTC. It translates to CATSRDGQGFYGYTF.

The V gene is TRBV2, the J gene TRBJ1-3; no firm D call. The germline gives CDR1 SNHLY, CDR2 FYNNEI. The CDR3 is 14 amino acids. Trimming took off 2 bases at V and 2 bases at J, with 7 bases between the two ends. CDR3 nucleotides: TGTGCCAGCAGTGAACTAACGGCTGGAAACACCATATATTTT. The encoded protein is CASSELTAGNTIYF.

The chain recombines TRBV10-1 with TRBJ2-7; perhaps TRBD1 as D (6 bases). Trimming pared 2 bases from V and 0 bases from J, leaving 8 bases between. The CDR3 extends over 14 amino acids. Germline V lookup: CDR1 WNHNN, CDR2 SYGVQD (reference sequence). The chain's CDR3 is CASSEGRGSYEQYF. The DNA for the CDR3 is TGCGCCAGCAGTGAGGGCAGGGGCTCCTACGAGCAGTACTTC.